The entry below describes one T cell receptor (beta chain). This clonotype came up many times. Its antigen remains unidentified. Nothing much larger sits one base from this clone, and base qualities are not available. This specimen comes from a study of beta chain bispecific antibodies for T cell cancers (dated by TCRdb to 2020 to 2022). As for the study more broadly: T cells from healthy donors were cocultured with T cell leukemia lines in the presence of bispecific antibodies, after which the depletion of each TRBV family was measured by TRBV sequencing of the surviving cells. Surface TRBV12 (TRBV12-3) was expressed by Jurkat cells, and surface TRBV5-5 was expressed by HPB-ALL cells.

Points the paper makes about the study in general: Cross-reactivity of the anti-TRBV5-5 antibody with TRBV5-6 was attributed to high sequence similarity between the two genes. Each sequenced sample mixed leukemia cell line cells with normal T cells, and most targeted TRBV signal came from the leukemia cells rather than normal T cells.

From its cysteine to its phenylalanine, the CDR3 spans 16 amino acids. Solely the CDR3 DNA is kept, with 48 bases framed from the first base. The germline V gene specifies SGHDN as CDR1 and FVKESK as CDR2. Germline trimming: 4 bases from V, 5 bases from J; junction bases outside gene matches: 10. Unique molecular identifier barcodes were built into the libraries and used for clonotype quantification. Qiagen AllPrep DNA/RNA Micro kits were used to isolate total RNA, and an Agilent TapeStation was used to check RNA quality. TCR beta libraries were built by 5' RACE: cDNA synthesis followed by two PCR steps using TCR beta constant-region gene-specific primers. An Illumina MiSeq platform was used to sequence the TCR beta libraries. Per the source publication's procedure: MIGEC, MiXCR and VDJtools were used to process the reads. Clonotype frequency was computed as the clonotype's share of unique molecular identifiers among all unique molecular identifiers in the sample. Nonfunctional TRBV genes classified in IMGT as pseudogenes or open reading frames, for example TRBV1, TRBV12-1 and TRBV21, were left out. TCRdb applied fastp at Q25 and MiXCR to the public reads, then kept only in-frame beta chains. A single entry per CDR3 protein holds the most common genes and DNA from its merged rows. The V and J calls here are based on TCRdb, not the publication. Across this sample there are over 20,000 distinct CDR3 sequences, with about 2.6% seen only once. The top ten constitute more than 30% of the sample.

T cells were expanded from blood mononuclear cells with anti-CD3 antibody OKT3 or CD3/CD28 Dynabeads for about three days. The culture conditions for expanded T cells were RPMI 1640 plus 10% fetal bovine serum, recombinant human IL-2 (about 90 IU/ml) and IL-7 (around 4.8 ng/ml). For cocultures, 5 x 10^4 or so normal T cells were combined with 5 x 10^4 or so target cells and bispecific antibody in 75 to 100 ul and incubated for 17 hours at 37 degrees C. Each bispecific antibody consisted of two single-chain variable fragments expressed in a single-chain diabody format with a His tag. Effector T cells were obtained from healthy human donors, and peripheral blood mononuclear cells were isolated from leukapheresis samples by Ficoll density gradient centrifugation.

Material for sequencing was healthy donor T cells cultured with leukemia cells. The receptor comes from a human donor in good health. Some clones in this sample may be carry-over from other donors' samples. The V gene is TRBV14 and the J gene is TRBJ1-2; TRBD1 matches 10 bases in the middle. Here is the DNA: TGTGCCAGCAGCCTCCGGGACAGGGGCCTATGGTATGGCTACACCTTC. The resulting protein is CASSLRDRGLWYGYTF. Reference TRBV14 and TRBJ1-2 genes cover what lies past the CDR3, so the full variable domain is EAGVTQFPSHSVIEKGQTVTLRCDPISGHDNLYWYRRVMGKEIKFLLHFVKESKQDESGMPNNRFLAERTGGTYSTLKVQPAELEDSGVYFCASSLRDRGLWYGYTFGSGTRLTVV.